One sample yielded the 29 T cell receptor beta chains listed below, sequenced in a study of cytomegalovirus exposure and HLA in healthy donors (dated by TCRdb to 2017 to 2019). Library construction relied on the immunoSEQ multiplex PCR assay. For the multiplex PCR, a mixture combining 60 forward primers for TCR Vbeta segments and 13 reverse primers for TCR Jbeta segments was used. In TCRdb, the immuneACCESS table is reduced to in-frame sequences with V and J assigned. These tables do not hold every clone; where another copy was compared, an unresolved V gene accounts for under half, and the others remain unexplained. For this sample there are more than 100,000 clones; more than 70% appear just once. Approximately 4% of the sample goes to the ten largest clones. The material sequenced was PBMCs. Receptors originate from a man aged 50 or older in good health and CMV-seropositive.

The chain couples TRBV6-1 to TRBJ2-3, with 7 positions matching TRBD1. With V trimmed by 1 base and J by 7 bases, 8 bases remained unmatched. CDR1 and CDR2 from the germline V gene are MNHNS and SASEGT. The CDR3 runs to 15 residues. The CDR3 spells CASSEGGQGVYTQYF. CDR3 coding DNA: TGTGCCAGCAGTGAAGGGGGGCAGGGGGTATATACGCAGTATTTT.

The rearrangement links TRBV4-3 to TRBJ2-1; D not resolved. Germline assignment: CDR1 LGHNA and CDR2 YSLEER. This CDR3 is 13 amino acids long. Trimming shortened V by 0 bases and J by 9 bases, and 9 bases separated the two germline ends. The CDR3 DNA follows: TGCGCCAGCAGCCAAGATCCTAGAGCTGAGCAGTTCTTC. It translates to CASSQDPRAEQFF.

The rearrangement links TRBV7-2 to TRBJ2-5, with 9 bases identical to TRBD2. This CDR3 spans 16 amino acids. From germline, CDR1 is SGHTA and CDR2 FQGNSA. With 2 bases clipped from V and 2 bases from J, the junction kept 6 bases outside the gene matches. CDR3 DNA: TGTGCCAGCAGCTTAAGGGCGGGGGGGCCTCAAGAGACCCAGTACTTC. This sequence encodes CASSLRAGGPQETQYF. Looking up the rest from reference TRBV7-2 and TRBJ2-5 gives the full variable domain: GAGVSQSPSNKVTEKGKDVELRCDPISGHTALYWYRQSLGQGLEFLIYFQGNSAPDKSGLPSDRFSAERTGGSVSTLTIQRTQQEDSAVYLCASSLRAGGPQETQYFGPGTRLLVL.

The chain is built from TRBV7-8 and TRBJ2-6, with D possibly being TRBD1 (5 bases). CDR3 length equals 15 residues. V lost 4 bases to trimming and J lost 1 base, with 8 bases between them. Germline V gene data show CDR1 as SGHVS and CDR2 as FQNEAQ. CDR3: CASSWQGSGANVLTF. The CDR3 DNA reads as TGTGCCAGCAGCTGGCAGGGTTCTGGGGCCAACGTCCTGACTTTC.

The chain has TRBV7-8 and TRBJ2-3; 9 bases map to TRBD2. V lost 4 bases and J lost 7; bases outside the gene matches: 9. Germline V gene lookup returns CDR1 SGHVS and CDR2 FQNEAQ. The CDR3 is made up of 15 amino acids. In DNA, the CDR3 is TGTGCCAGCAGCTCTGTAGCGGGGGTAAGGAATACGCAGTATTTT. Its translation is CASSSVAGVRNTQYF.

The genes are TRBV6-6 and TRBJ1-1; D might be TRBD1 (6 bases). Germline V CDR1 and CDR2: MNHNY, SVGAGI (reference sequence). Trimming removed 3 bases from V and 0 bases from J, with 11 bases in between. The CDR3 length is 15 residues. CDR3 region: CASSYQDSMNTEAFF. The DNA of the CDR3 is TGTGCCAGCAGTTATCAGGACAGCATGAACACTGAAGCTTTCTTT.

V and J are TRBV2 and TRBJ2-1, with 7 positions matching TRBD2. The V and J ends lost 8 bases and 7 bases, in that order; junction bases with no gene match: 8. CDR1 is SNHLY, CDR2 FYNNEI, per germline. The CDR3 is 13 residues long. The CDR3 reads CASQFAGENEQFF. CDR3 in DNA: TGTGCCAGCCAGTTTGCGGGGGAGAATGAGCAGTTCTTC.

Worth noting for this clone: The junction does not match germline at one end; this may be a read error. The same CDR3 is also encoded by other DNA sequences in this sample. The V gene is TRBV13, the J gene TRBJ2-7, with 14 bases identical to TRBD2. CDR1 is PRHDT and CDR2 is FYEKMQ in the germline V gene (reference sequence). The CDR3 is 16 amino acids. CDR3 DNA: TGTGCTAGCAGCACAGGGACTAGCGGGAGTCGAGGGGAGCAGTACTTC. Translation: CASSTGTSGSRGEQYF.

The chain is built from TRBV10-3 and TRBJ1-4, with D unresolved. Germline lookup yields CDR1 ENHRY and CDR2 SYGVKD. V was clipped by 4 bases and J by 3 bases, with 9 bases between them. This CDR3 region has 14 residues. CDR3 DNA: TGTGCCATCAGTGCAACAGAAGCTAATGAAAAACTGTTTTTT. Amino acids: CAISATEANEKLFF.

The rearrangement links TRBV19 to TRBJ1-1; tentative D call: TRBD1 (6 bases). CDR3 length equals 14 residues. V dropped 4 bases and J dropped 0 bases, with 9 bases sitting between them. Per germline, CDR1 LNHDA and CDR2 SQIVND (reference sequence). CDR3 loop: CASSRGQLNTEAFF. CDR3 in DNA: TGTGCCAGTAGTAGAGGACAGTTGAACACTGAAGCTTTCTTT.

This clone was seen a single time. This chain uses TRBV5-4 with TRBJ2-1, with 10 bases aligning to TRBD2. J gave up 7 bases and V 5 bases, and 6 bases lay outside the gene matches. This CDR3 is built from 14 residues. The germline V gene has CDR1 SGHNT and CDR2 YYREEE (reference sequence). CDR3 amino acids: CASRQAGGQNEQFF. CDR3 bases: TGTGCCAGCAGGCAAGCGGGGGGGCAGAATGAGCAGTTCTTC.

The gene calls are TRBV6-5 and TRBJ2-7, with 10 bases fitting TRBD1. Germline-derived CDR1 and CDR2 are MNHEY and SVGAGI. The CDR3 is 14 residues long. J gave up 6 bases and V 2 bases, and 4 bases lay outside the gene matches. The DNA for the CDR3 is TGTGCCAGCAGTTACGACAGGGGGCCTAGCGAGCAGTACTTC. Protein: CASSYDRGPSEQYF.

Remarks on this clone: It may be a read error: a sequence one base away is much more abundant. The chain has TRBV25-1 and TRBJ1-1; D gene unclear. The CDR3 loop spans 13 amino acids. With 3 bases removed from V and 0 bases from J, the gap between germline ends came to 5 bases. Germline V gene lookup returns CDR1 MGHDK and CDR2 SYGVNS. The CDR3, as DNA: TGTGCCAGCAGTGAGAACATGAACACTGAAGCTTTCTTT. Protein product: CASSENMNTEAFF.

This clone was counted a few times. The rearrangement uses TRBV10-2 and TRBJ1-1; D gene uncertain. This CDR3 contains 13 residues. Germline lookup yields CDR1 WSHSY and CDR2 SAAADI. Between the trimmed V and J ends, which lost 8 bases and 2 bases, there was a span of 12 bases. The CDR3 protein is CASGDIANTEAFF. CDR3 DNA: TGCGCCAGCGGCGACATTGCTAACACTGAAGCTTTCTTT.

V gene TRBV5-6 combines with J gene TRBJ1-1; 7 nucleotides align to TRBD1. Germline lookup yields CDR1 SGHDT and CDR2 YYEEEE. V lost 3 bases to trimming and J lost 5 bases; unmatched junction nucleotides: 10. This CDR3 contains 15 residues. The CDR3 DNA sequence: TGTGCCAGCAGCTCTTACGACAGGGTGGAAACTGAAGCTTTCTTT. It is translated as CASSSYDRVETEAFF.

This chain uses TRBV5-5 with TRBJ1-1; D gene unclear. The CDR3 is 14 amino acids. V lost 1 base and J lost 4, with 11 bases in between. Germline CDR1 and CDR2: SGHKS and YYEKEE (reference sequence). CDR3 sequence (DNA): TGTGCCAGCAGCTTGATAGGAGGGAGCACTGAAGCTTTCTTT. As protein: CASSLIGGSTEAFF.

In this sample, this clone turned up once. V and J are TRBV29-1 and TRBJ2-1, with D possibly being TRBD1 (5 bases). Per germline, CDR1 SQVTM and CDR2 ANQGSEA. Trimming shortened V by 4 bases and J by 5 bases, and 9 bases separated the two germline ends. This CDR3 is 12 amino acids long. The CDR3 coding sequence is TGCAGCGTTGGCACAGGAAACAATGAGCAGTTCTTC. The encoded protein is CSVGTGNNEQFF.

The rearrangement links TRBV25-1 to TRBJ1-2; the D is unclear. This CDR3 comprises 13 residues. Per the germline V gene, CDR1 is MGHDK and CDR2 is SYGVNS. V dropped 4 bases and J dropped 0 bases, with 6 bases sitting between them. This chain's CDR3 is CASSGAANYGYTF. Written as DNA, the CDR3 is TGTGCCAGCAGTGGGGCCGCTAACTATGGCTACACCTTC.

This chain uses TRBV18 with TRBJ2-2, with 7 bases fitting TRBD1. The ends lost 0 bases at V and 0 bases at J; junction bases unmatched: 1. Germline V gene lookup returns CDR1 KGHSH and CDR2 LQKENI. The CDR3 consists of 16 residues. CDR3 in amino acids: CASSPPGTANTGELFF. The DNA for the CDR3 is TGTGCCAGCTCACCACCCGGGACAGCGAACACCGGGGAGCTGTTTTTT.

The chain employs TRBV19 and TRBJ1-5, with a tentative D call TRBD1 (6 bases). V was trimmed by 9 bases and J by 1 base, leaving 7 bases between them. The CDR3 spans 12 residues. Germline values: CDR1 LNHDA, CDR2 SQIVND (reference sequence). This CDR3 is CASRGSNQPQHF. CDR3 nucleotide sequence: TGTGCCAGCAGGGGAAGCAATCAGCCCCAGCATTTT.

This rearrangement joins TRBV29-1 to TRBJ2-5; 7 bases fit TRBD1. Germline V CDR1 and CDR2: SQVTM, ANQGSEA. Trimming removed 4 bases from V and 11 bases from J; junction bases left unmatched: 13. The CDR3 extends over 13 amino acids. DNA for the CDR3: TGCAGCGTTGCCCGGGACAGAGTAATGGAGCAGTACTTC. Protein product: CSVARDRVMEQYF.

In DNA, the CDR3 is TGCGCCAGCCAGATACTAGCGGGGGACCCCACAGATACGCAGTATTTT. Protein: CASQILAGDPTDTQYF. The chain is built from TRBV5-1 and TRBJ2-3; 11 nucleotides line up with TRBD2. CDR3 size: 16 residues. Germline V gene lookup returns CDR1 SGHRS and CDR2 YFSETQ. V was pared by 7 bases and J by 2 bases, with 9 bases of the junction left unmatched.

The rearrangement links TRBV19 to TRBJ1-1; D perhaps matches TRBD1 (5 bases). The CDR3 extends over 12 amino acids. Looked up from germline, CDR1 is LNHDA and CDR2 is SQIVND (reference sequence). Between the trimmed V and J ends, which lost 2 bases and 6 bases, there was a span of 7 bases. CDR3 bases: TGTGCCAGTAGTATACAGGGCGCTGAAGCTTTCTTT. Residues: CASSIQGAEAFF.

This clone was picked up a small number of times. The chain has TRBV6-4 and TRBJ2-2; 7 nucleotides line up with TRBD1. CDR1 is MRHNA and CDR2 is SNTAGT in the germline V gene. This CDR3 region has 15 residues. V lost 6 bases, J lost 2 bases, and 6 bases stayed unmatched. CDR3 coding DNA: TGTGCCAGCAGCCCAGGGACAGCCAACACCGGGGAGCTGTTTTTT. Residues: CASSPGTANTGELFF.

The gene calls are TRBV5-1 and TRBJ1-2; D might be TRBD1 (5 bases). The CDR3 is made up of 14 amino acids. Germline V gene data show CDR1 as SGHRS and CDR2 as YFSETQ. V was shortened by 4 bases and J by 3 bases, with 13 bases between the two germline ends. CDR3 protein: CASSLRQTDYGYTF. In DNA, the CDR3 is TGCGCCAGCAGCCTACGACAGACCGACTATGGCTACACCTTC.

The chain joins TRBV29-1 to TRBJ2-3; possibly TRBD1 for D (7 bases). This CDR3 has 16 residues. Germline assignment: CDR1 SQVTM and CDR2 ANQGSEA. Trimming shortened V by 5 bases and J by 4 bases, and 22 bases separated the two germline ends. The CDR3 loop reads CSVSTQAIRGADTQYF. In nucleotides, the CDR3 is TGCAGCGTTTCTACCCAGGCAATCAGGGGGGCAGATACGCAGTATTTT.

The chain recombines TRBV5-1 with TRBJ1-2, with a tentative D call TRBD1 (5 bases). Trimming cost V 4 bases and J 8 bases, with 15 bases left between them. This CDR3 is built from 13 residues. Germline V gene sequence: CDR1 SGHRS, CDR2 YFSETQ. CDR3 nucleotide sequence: TGCGCCAGCAGCCGGGACCCGGGGGGGGGCTACACCTTC. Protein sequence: CASSRDPGGGYTF.

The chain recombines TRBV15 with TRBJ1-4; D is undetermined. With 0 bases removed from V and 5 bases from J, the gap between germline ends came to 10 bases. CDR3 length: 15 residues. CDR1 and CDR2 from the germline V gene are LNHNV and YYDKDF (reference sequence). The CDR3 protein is CATSRDGQANEKLFF. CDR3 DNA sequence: TGTGCCACCAGCAGAGATGGGCAGGCCAATGAAAAACTGTTTTTT.

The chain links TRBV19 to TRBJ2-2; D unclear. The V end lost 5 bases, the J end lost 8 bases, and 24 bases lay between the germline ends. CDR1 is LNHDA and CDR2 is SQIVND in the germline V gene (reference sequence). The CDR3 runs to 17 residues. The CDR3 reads CASSSHLGTAGGGELFF. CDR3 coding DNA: TGTGCCAGTAGTTCCCACCTAGGTACCGCCGGTGGGGGGGAGCTGTTTTTT. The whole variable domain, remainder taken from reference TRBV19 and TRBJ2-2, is DGGITQSPKYLFRKEGQNVTLSCEQNLNHDAMYWYRQDPGQGLRLIYYSQIVNDFQKGDIAEGYSVSREKKESFPLTVTSAQKNPTAFYLCASSSHLGTAGGGELFFGEGSRLTVL.